This T cell receptor beta chain was recovered during a study of cytomegalovirus exposure and HLA in healthy donors. Study as a whole: Later analysis reported that the roughly 120 validation repertoires shared the platform of the approximately 670 first-cohort repertoires. General observations from the study: The authors listed over 150 TCR beta chains as cytomegalovirus-associated.

Only in-frame clones appear in the TCRdb table, and some are missing; sequencing was by immunoSEQ multiplex PCR. The repertoire holds about 160,000 clones, with over 85% as singletons. Comments on this clone: The antigen remains unidentified.

The length of the CDR3 is 11 residues. Trimming cost V 6 bases and J 8 bases, with 11 bases left between them. Germline V gene lookup returns CDR1 DFQATT and CDR2 SNEGSKA (reference sequence). The sequenced material came from PBMCs. The J gene is TRBJ2-1, the V gene TRBV20-1; tentative D call: TRBD2 (6 bases). The sequence derives from a man in his late teens or twenties in good health and CMV-seropositive. DNA of the CDR3: TGCAGTGCGGGACTGGCAGATGAGCAGTTCTTC. Translated, it gives CSAGLADEQFF.